The clone carrying this TCR beta chain was detected a few times. This PCR relied on a set of 60 Vbeta primers and 13 Jbeta primers. Sequenced by immunoSEQ multiplex PCR; TCRdb stores in-frame clones only, minus some. The data show about 130,000 clones, with around 72% seen just once and around 4.2% held by the top ten. This specimen comes from a study of cytomegalovirus exposure and HLA in healthy donors. With 0 bases removed from V and 11 bases from J, the gap between germline ends came to 7 bases. Germline-derived CDR1 and CDR2 are MNHEY and SVGAGI. The length of the CDR3 is 11 residues. This TCR came from a man aged 45-65 years in good health and CMV-seropositive. What was sequenced was PBMCs. The chain couples TRBV6-5 to TRBJ1-1, with D maybe TRBD1 (6 bases). The CDR3 nucleotides are TGTGCCAGCAGTTACTCGGGGGCGGCTTTCTTT. Translated, it gives CASSYSGAAFF.